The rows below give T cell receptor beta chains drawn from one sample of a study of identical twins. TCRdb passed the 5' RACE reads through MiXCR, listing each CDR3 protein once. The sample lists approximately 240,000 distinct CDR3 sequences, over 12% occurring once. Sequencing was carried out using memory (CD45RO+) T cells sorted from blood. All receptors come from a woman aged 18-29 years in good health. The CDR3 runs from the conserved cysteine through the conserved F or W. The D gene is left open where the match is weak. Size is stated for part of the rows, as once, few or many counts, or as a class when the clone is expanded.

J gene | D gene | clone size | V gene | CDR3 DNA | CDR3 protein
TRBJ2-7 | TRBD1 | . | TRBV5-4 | TGTGCCAGCAGTTGGGACAGGGGAAGGGAGCAGTACTTC | CASSWDRGREQYF
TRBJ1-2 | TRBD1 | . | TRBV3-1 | TGTGCCAGCAGCAGGACAGGGGGTGAGGGCTACACCTTC | CASSRTGGEGYTF
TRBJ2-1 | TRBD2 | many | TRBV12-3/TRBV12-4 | TGTGCCAGCGGGGGGGGGGATTCCTACAATGAGCAGTTCTTC | CASGGGDSYNEQFF
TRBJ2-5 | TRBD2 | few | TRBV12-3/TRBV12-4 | TGTGCCAGCAGGGATGGGACCGCTAGCGGGAGGCTTGAGACCCAGTACTTC | CASRDGTASGRLETQYF
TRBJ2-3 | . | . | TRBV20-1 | TGCAGTGCTACCCCCGCAGATACGCAGTATTTT | CSATPADTQYF
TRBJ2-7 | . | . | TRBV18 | TGTGCCAGCTCCCTCTCCCAGGGCGGCCGCGAGCAGTACTTC | CASSLSQGGREQYF
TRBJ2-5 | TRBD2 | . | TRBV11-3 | TGTGCCAGCAGCTTATATACTAGCGGGGAAGAGACCCAGTACTTC | CASSLYTSGEETQYF
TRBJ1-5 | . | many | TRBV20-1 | TGCAGTGCTATTAACAGTACCCAAATAAGGACCCAGCATTTT | CSAINSTQIRTQHF
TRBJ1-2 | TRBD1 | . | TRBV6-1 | TGTGCCAGCAGGGGAGATGGACAGGGCAGTTACGGCTACACCTTC | CASRGDGQGSYGYTF
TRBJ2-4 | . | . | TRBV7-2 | TGTGCCAGCAGCTTTGGCAACGGGGAGCAAGAGTACTTC | CASSFGNGEQEYF
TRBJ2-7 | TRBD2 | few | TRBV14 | TGTGCCAGCAGCCAAGTCAGGACTAGCGCTTACTACGAGCAGTACTTC | CASSQVRTSAYYEQYF
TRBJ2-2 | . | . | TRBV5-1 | TGCGCCAGCAGCTTGGAAATTGGAGGTTCCACCGGGGAGCTGTTTTTT | CASSLEIGGSTGELFF
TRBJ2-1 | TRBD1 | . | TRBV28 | TGTGCCAGCAAGGGGACAGTGTACAATGAGCAGTTCTTC | CASKGTVYNEQFF
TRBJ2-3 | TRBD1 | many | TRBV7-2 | TGTGCCAGCAGCTCGGGACAGGGGCTGTTCACAGATACGCAGTATTTT | CASSSGQGLFTDTQYF
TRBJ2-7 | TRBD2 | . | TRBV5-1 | TGCGCCAGCAGCTTACTAGCGGGAGTAGGGTACGAGCAGTACTTC | CASSLLAGVGYEQYF
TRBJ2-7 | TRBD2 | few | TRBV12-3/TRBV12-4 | TGTGCCAGCAGCGCCGGGACTAGCGGGAGAGTCGGCTACGAGCAGTACTTC | CASSAGTSGRVGYEQYF
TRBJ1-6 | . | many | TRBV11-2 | TGTGCCAGCAGCCCCACGACCGGGACTTATTCACCCCTCCACTTT | CASSPTTGTYSPLHF
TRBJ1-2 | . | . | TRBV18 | TGTGCCAGCTCACCAGGGGAACAATATGGCTACACCTTC | CASSPGEQYGYTF
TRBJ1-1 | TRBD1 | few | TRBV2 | TGTGCCAGCAGGGGGGACAGCGTGAACACTGAAGCTTTCTTT | CASRGDSVNTEAFF
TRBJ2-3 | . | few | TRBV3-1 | TGTGCCAGCACCCGACGTGGACCCGGGCGGGGTACGCAGTATTTT | CASTRRGPGRGTQYF
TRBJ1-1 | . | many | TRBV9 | TGTGCCAGCAGCGCACGGACGGGAATGAACACTGAAGCTTTCTTT | CASSARTGMNTEAFF
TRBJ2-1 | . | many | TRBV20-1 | TGCAGTACTACAGGCAATGAGCAGTTCTTC | CSTTGNEQFF
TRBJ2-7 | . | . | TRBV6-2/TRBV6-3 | TGTGCCAGCAGTTACCCGCAGGTCTACGAGCAGTACTTC | CASSYPQVYEQYF
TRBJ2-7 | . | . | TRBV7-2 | TGTGCCAGCAGCTTAGGCCCTAGCGTATCCTACGAGCAGTACTTC | CASSLGPSVSYEQYF
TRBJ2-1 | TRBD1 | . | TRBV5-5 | TGTGCCAGCAGCTTGCAGGGACAGTCCTACAATGAGCAGTTCTTC | CASSLQGQSYNEQFF
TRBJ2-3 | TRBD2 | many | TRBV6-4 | TGTGCCAGCAGTGAGCGGGAGACAGATACGCAGTATTTT | CASSERETDTQYF
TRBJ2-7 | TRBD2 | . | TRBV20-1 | TGCAGTGCTTCCATAGCGGGAGTGAACGAGCAGTACTTC | CSASIAGVNEQYF
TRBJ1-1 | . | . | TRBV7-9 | TGTGCCAGCAGCGTCATGAACACTGAAGCTTTCTTT | CASSVMNTEAFF
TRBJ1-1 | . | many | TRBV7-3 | TGTGCCAGCAGCTTTTCGACCGTTCTTGAAGCTTTCTTT | CASSFSTVLEAFF
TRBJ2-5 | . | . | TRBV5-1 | TGCGCCAGCAGCTTCACCGGGATACCTGCAGAGACCCAGTACTTC | CASSFTGIPAETQYF
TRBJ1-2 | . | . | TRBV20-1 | TGCAGTGCTAGAGGCGGGGGTGTTAGGAGGGACTATGGCTACACCTTC | CSARGGGVRRDYGYTF
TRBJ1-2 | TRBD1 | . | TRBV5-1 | TGCGCCAGCAGCCCCGGGACAGGGAACTCTGGCTACACCTTC | CASSPGTGNSGYTF
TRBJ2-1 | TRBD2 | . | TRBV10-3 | TGTGCCATCATGGGGACTAGCGACAATGAGCAGTTCTTC | CAIMGTSDNEQFF
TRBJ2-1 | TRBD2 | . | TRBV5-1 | TGCGCCAGCAGCTTGGTCCCACTAGCGGGAGGGACAAATGAGCAGTTCTTC | CASSLVPLAGGTNEQFF
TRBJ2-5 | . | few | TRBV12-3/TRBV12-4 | TGTGCCAGCAGTTTGGTTCTGGGGCGGGGTAAAGAGACCCAGTACTTC | CASSLVLGRGKETQYF
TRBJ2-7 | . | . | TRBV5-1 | TGCGCCAGCAGCTTGGCAGGGGGGGCCTACGAGCAGTACTTC | CASSLAGGAYEQYF
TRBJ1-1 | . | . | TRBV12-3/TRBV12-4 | TGTGCCAGCAGTTGGGGGCAGGGGACCAAAGCTTTCTTT | CASSWGQGTKAFF
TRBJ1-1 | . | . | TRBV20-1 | TGCAGTGCTAGAGGGGAACGAGGGTTCACTGAAGCTTTCTTT | CSARGERGFTEAFF
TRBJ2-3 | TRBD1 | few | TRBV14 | TGTGCCAGCAGACAGGGGGGAGATACGCAGTATTTT | CASRQGGDTQYF
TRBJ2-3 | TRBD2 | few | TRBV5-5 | TGTGCCAGCAGCTCTGGGACTAGCGGGACCGGGCGAGGAGATACGCAGTATTTT | CASSSGTSGTGRGDTQYF
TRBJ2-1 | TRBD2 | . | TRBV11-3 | TGTGCCAGCCGAGGGAGGGGCGGTGAGCAGTTCTTC | CASRGRGGEQFF
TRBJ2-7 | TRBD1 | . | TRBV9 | TGTGCCAGCAGCGTAGAGGGACAGGGCTACGAGCAGTACTTC | CASSVEGQGYEQYF
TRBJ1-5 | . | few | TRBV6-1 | TGTGCCAGCAGACCCGGACGGAATCAGCCCCAGCATTTT | CASRPGRNQPQHF
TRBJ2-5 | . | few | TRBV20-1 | TGCAGTGCGAATCAAGAGACCCAGTACTTC | CSANQETQYF
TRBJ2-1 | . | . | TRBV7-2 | TGTGCCAGCAGCCCCTCAGTCAATGAGCAGTTCTTC | CASSPSVNEQFF
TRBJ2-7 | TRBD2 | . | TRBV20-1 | TGCAGTGCTAGAACCACCCCTAACGGGGGGGCCTACGAGCAGTACTTC | CSARTTPNGGAYEQYF
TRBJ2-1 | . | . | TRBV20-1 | TGCAGCCCGAACCAGGGACCTGAGCAGTTCTTC | CSPNQGPEQFF
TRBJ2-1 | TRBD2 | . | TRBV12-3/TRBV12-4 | TGTGCCAGCAGTTTACGGACTAGCGGGAGAAATGAGCAGTTCTTC | CASSLRTSGRNEQFF
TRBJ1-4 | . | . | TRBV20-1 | TGCAGTGCTAGAGTCAGGGGTGAAAAACTGTTTTTT | CSARVRGEKLFF
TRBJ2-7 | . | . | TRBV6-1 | TGTGCCAGCAGGGGGTCAGCAGGGGTCCCCTACGAGCAGTACTTC | CASRGSAGVPYEQYF
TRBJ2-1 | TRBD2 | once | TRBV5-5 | TGTGCCAGCAGCTCCGGACTAGCGGGAGTCTATGAGCAGTTCTTC | CASSSGLAGVYEQFF
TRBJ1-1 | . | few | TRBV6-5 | TGTGCCAGCAGTTACGGAGACGGACAGAGTGAAGCTTTCTTT | CASSYGDGQSEAFF